The clone carrying this T cell receptor beta chain was detected only a few times. What it binds is not known. Semi-nested PCR with Nested Universal Primer A followed constant-region reverse priming of full-length variable regions. MiXCR, run by TCRdb on the 5' RACE reads, gives a single entry per CDR3 protein. The table shows about 47,000 distinct CDR3 sequences, with 25% to 30% occurring only once. The study's findings and limits: Tumor memory CD4+ T cell TCR gene usage clustered with blood and lymph node memory CD4+ cells and lymph node naive CD4+ cells. The larger-cohort validation was restricted to a single TCR beta V-J rearrangement rather than whole repertoires. Tumor-infiltrating Treg TCR alpha and beta sequences overlapped most with tumor naive CD4+ T cells, then blood naive.

The specimen sequenced was naive CD4+ T cells sorted from blood. The subset: naive CD4+ T cells, CD4+CD45RA+CD25-. This receptor was taken from a female donor with breast cancer.

CDR3 residues: CASSPVTDTQYF. CDR3 bases: TGTGCCAGCAGCCCGGTTACAGATACGCAGTATTTT. V gene TRBV7-2 combines with J gene TRBJ2-3; D remains unclear. The CDR3 runs to 12 residues. Germline V gene sequence: CDR1 SGHTA, CDR2 FQGNSA. Trimming stripped 5 bases from V and 3 bases from J, with 6 bases between.